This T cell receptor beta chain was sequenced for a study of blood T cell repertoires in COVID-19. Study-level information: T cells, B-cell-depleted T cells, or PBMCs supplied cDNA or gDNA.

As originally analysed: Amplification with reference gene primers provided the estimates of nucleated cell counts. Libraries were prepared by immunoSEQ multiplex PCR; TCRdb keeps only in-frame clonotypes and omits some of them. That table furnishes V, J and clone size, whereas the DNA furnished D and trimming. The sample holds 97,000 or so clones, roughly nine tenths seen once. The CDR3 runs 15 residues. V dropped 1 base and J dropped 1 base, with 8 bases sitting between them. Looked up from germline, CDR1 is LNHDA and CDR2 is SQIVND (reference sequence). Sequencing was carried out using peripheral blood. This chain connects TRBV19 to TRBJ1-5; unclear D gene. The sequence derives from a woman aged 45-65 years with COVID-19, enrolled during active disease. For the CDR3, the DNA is TGTGCCAGTAGTATAGCAAGAGGGAGCAATCAGCCCCAGCATTTT. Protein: CASSIARGSNQPQHF.